This TCR beta chain was captured by sequencing in a study of post-analysis software for immune sequencing data. Study-wide results and caveats: Compared with controls, patients had more of about 5 TRBV segments, including TRBV5-6, TRBV5-1 and TRBV20-1.

The TCR beta cDNA libraries carried unique molecular identifiers. It was from roughly 1 to 10 million T cells that 450,000 to 550,000 cDNA molecules came. Each CDR3 protein is one row after TCRdb ran MiXCR on the PCR reads. The sample carries about 770,000 distinct CDR3 sequences, roughly 46% recorded once. The CDR3 length is 11 residues. Germline CDR1 is SQVTM and CDR2 is ANQGSEA. Deletions cut 8 bases from V and 12 bases from J, with 17 bases between. The sample holds one count of this clonotype. Its antigen is as yet unknown. Given a much more abundant clone one base away, this may be a read error. The source is a girl aged 5-17 years with multiple sclerosis. This chain uses TRBV29-1 with TRBJ2-1; D is possibly TRBD1 (5 bases). The sample consisted of blood. The CDR3, as DNA: TGCAGCTTTACCAGGGAATGGGGGCAGTTCTTC. Amino acids: CSFTREWGQFF.